This T cell receptor beta chain was recorded in a study of blood T cell repertoires in COVID-19. Individuals drawn from around 25 US areas were about 18 to 95 years old. Profiled with immunoSEQ multiplex PCR; TCRdb holds only in-frame clones, not every one. The data hold about 180,000 clones, with approximately 84% observed a single time. This CDR3 is 13 amino acids long. Trimming took 1 base from V and 3 from J, leaving 6 bases between them. Germline lookup yields CDR1 LGHNA and CDR2 YSLEER. The clonotype comes from a human donor with acute COVID-19. The donor label of this sample is uncertain. The rearrangement joins TRBV4-3 to TRBJ1-2; D ambiguous. Material for sequencing was PBMCs or T cells enriched from blood (not recorded which). CDR3 region: CASSQGPDYGYTF. The CDR3 bases are TGCGCCAGCAGCCAAGGCCCGGACTATGGCTACACCTTC.